The sample holds a few counts of the clone carrying this TCR beta chain. The antigen is undetermined. The data were taken from a study of blood T cells in healthy people across ages. Study-level results: PBMCs that were unsorted prevented a conclusive naive versus antigen-experienced comparison.

Alongside a J-beta primer mix, a sample-barcoded 5' primer served in a second PCR lasting about 6 to 11 cycles. TCRdb reprocessed the 5' RACE reads with MiXCR, giving one entry per CDR3 protein. The repertoire has about 1.5 million distinct CDR3 sequences, 40% to 45% of them found once; the top ten carry around 4%. The germline V and J ends were trimmed by 4 bases and 6 bases, with 10 bases remaining between them. Germline V gene data show CDR1 as DFQATT and CDR2 as SNEGSKA (reference sequence). CDR3 length: 11 residues. The sample consisted of blood. The sequence was collected from a woman under 30 in good health. The V call is TRBV20-1, the J call TRBJ2-7; D might be TRBD1 (6 bases). CDR3 loop: CSATGQSEQYF. CDR3 bases: TGCAGTGCTACCGGACAGTCCGAGCAGTACTTC.